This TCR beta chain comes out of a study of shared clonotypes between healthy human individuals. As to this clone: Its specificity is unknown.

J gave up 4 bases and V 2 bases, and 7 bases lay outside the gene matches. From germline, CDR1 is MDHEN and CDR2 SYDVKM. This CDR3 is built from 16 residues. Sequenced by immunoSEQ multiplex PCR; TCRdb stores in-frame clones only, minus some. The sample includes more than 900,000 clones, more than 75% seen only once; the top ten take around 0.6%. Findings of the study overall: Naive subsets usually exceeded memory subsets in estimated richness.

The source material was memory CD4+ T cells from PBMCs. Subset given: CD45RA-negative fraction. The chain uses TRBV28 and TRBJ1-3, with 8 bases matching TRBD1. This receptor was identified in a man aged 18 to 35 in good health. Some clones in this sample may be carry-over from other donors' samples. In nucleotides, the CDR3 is TGTGCCAGCAGTTTAAGGACAGGGCCTGTAGGAAACACCATATATTTT. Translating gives CASSLRTGPVGNTIYF.